This T cell receptor beta chain was sequenced for a study of shared clonotypes between healthy human individuals. The CDR3 sequence is 15 residues long. CDR1 is SGHRS, CDR2 YFSETQ, per germline. Trimming cost V 0 bases and J 3 bases; bases outside gene matches: 5. As for this clone: Its cognate antigen is unknown.

The method was immunoSEQ multiplex PCR; TCRdb's version includes in-frame clones alone and lacks a portion of them. The sample lists roughly 2.5 million clones; more than 90% were seen once. Study-wide results and limits: Sequencing depth was predicted to influence how clonotypes are shared among donors. For sorted subsets, rarefaction showed incomplete sequencing despite large depth. Shared across four donors were roughly 5% of the naive CD4 clonotypes.

This clonotype was sampled from a man in his late teens or twenties in good health. Source material: naive CD4+ T cells sorted from blood. Subset: CD45RA+ positively selected. The genes are TRBV5-1 and TRBJ1-1; 7 bases agree with TRBD1. CDR3 nucleotides: TGCGCCAGCAGCTTGGAAGGACAGGCTCACACTGAAGCTTTCTTT. This encodes CASSLEGQAHTEAFF. The whole variable domain, filled in from reference TRBV5-1 and TRBJ1-1, reads KAGVTQTPRYLIKTRGQQVTLSCSPISGHRSVSWYQQTPGQGLQFLFEYFSETQRNKGNFPGRFSGRQFSNSRSEMNVSTLELGDSALYLCASSLEGQAHTEAFFGQGTRLTVV.